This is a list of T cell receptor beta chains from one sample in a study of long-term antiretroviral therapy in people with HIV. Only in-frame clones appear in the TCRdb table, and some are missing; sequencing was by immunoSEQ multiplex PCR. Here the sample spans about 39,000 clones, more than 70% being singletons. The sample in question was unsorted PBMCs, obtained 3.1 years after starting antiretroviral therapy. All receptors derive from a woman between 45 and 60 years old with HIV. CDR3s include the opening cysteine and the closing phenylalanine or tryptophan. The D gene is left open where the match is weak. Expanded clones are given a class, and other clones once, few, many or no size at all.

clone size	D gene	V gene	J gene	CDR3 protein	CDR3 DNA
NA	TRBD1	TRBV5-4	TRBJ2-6	CASSLQGAEGANVLTF	TGTGCCAGCAGCTTACAGGGGGCGGAAGGGGCCAACGTCCTGACTTTC
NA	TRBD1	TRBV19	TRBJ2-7	CASSYGQGGSYEQYF	TGTGCCAGTAGTTACGGACAGGGAGGTTCCTACGAGCAGTACTTC
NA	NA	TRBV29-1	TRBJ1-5	CSVEVGSNQPQHF	TGCAGCGTTGAGGTAGGCAGCAATCAGCCCCAGCATTTT
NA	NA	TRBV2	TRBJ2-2	CASSEALQGTGELFF	TGTGCCAGCAGTGAAGCGCTTCAGGGCACCGGGGAGCTGTTTTTT
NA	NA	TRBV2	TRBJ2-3	CASTAVRPDADTQYF	TGTGCCAGCACCGCGGTACGACCGGACGCAGATACGCAGTATTTT
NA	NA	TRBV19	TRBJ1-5	CASSIAPSQGQHF	TGTGCCAGTAGTATAGCTCCCTCCCAAGGCCAGCATTTT
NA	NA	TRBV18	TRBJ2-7	CASSYSTRSYEQYF	TGTGCCAGCTCATACTCCACCCGCTCCTACGAGCAGTACTTC
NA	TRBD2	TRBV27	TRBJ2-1	CASSPSGGAFDEQFF	TGTGCCAGCAGTCCGAGCGGGGGGGCCTTTGATGAGCAGTTCTTC
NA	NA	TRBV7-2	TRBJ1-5	CASSLLHSNQPQHF	TGTGCCAGCAGCTTATTACACTCCAATCAGCCCCAGCATTTT
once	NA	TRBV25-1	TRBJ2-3	CASSDPRLNTDTQYF	TGTGCCAGCAGTGACCCAAGACTTAACACAGATACGCAGTATTTT
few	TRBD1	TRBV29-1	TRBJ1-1	CSVGQGWNTEAFF	TGCAGCGTGGGACAGGGATGGAACACTGAAGCTTTCTTT
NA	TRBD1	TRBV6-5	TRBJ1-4	CASRAGGATNEKLFF	TGTGCCAGCAGGGCAGGGGGAGCAACTAATGAAAAACTGTTTTTT
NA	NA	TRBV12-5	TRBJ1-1	CASGLNGWMAEAFF	TGTGCTAGTGGATTAAACGGGTGGATGGCTGAAGCTTTCTTT
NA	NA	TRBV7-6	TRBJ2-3	CASSLGVEPGTQYF	TGTGCCAGCAGCTTAGGGGTGGAGCCGGGTACGCAGTATTTT
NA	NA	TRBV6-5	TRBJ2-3	CASRTGEASDTQYF	TGTGCCAGCAGGACGGGCGAAGCGTCAGATACGCAGTATTTT
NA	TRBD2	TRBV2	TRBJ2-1	CASSASGGAYNEQFF	TGTGCCAGCAGTGCAAGCGGGGGTGCCTACAATGAGCAGTTCTTC
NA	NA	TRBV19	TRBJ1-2	CASSPTSQGFYGYTF	TGTGCCAGTAGTCCGACCTCACAGGGCTTCTATGGCTACACCTTC
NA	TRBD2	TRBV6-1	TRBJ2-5	CASSELAGDLTQYF	TGTGCCAGCAGTGAATTAGCGGGGGACCTCACCCAGTACTTC
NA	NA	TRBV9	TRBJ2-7	CASSVGEQSYEQYF	TGTGCCAGCAGCGTAGGAGAACAGAGCTACGAGCAGTACTTC
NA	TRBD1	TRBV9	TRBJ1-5	CASSVGQGIDQPQHF	TGTGCCAGCAGCGTAGGACAGGGTATAGATCAGCCCCAGCATTTT
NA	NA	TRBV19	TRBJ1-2	CASSPRGPDGYGYTF	TGTGCCAGTAGTCCTCGGGGGCCGGACGGCTATGGCTACACCTTC
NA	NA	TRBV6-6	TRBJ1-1	CASSYGGPEAFF	TGTGCCAGCAGTTATGGAGGTCCTGAAGCTTTCTTT
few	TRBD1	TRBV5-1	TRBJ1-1	CASSGGQVNTEAFF	TGCGCCAGCAGCGGGGGACAGGTGAACACTGAAGCTTTCTTT
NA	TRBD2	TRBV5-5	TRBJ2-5	CASSSGLAGGKGSETQYF	TGTGCCAGCAGCTCCGGACTAGCGGGGGGGAAGGGGTCAGAGACCCAGTACTTC
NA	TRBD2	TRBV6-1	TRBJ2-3	CASSAGTSGGDTQYF	TGTGCCAGCAGCGCCGGGACTAGCGGGGGTGATACGCAGTATTTT
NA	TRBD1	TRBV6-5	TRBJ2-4	CASSEDRVGIQYF	TGTGCCAGCAGTGAGGACAGGGTCGGCATTCAGTACTTC
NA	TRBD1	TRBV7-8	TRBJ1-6	CASSLGRDRPNNSPLHF	TGTGCCAGCAGCTTAGGGCGGGACAGGCCCAATAATTCACCCCTCCACTTT
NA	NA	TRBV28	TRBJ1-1	CASSAHGGGEAFF	TGTGCCAGCAGTGCCCACGGGGGAGGTGAAGCTTTCTTT
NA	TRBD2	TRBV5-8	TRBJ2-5	CASSLVSGGGETQYF	TGTGCCAGCAGCTTGGTTAGCGGGGGAGGAGAGACCCAGTACTTC